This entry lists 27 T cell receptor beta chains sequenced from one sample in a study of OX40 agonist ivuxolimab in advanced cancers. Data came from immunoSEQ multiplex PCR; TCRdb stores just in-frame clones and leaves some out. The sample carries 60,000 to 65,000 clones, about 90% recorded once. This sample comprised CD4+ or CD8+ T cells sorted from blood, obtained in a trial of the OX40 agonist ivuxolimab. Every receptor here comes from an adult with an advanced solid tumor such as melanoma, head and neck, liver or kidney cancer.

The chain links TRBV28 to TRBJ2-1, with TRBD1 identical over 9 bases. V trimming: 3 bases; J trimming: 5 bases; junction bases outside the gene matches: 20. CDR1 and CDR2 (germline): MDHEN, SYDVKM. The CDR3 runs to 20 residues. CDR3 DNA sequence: TGTGCCAGCAGTTTGCCTCCGGGACAGGGTGTCCCCGAAACCCACAATGAGCAGTTCTTC. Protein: CASSLPPGQGVPETHNEQFF.

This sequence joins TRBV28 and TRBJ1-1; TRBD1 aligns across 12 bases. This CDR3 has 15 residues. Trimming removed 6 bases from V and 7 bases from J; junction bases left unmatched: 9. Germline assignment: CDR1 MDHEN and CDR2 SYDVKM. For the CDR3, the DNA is TGTGCCAGCAGCCGGGGACAGGGGGCTTATGGTGAAGCTTTCTTT. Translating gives CASSRGQGAYGEAFF.

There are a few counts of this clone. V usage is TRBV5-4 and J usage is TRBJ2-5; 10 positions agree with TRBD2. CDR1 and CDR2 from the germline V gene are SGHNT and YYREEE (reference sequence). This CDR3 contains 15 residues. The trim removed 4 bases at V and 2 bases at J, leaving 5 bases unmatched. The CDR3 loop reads CASSRTSGYQETQYF. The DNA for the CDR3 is TGTGCCAGCAGCCGGACTAGCGGCTATCAAGAGACCCAGTACTTC.

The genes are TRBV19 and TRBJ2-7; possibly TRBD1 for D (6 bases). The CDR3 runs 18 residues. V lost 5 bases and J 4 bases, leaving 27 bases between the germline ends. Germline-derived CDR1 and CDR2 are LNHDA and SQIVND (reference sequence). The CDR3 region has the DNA TGTGCCAGTAGTCTTGTCACAGGGCCCCCCGTTAAGGCTTACGAGCAGTACTTC. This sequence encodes CASSLVTGPPVKAYEQYF. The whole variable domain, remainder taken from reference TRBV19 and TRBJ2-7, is DGGITQSPKYLFRKEGQNVTLSCEQNLNHDAMYWYRQDPGQGLRLIYYSQIVNDFQKGDIAEGYSVSREKKESFPLTVTSAQKNPTAFYLCASSLVTGPPVKAYEQYFGPGTRLTVT.

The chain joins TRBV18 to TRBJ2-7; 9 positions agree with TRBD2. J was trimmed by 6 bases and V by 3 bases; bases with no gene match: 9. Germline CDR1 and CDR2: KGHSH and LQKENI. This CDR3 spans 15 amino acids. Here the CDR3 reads CASSPRPSGTSEQYF. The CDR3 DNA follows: TGTGCCAGCTCACCGCGGCCTAGCGGGACGAGCGAGCAGTACTTC.

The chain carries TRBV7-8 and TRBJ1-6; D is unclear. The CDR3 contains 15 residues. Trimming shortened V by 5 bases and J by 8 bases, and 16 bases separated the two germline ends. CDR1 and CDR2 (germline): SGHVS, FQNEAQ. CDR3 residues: CASSPHEASDSPLHF. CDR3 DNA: TGTGCCAGCAGCCCCCATGAGGCAAGTGATTCACCCCTCCACTTT.

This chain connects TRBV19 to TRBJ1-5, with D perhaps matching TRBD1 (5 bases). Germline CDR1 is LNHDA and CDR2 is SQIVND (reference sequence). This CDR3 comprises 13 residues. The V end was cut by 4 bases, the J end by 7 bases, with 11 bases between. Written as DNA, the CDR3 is TGTGCCAGTAGTAGCGGGGGATGGCAGCCCCAGCATTTT. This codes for CASSSGGWQPQHF.

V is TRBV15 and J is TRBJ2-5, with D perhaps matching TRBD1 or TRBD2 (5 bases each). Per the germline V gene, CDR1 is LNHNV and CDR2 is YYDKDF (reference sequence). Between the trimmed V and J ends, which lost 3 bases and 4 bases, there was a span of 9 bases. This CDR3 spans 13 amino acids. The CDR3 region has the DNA TGTGCCACCAGCAGGGTGAGGGGAGAGACCCAGTACTTC. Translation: CATSRVRGETQYF.

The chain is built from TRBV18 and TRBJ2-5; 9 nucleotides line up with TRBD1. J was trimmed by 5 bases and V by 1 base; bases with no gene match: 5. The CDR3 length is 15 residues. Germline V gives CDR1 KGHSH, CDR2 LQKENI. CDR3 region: CASSPQDRGRETQYF. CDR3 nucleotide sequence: TGTGCCAGCTCACCACAGGACAGGGGTCGCGAGACCCAGTACTTC.

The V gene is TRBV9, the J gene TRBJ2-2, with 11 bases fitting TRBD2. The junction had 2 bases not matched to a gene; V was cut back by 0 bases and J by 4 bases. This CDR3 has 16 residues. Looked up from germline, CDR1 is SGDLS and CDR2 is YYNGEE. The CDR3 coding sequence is TGTGCCAGCAGCGTAGGTAGCGGGGGGGCCACCGGGGAGCTGTTTTTT. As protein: CASSVGSGGATGELFF.

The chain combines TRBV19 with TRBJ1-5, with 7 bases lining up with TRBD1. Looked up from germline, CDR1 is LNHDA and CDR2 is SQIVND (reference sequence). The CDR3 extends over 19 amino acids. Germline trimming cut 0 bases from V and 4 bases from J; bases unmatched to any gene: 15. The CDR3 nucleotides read TGTGCCAGTAGTATAGACCGACAGGGAAGGTTTACGGGGAATCAGCCCCAGCATTTT. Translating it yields CASSIDRQGRFTGNQPQHF.

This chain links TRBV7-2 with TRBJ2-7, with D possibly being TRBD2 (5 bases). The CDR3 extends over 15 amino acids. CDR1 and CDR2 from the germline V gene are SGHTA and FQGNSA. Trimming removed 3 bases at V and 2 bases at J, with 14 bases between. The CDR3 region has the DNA TGTGCCAGCAGCTTTCGCGGGCTCTCCCCCTACGAGCAGTACTTC. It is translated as CASSFRGLSPYEQYF.

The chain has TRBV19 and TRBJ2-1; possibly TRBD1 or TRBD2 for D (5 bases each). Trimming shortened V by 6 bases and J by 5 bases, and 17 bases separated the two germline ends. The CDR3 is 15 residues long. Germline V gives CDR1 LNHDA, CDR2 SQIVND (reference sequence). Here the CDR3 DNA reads TGTGCCAGTAGCGGGACCGGGACCCTTAACAATGAGCAGTTCTTC. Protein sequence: CASSGTGTLNNEQFF.

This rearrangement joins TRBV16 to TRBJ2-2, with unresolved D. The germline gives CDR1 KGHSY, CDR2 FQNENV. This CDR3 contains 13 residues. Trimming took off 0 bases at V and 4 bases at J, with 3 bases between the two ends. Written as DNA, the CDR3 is TGTGCCAGCAGCCAATCGGTCACCGGGGAGCTGTTTTTT. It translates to CASSQSVTGELFF.

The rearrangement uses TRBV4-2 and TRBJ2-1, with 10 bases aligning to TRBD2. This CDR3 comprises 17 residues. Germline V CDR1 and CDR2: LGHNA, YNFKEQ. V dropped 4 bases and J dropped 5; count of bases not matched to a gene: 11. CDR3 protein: CASSPKAGTSADNEQFF. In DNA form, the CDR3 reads TGTGCCAGCAGCCCGAAAGCCGGGACTAGCGCTGACAATGAGCAGTTCTTC.

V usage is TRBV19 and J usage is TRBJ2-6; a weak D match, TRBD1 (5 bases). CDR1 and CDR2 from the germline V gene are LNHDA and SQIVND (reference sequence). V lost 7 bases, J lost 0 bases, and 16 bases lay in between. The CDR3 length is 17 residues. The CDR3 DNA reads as TGTGCCAGTACGAGGCAGGGTTCAAGCTCTGGGGCCAACGTCCTGACTTTC. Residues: CASTRQGSSSGANVLTF.

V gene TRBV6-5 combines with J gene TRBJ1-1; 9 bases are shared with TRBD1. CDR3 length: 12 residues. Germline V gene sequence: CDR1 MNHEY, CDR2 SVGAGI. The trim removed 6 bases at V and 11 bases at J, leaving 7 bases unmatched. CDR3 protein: CASSRDRVPAFF. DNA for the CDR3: TGTGCCAGCAGCCGGGACAGGGTCCCGGCTTTCTTT.

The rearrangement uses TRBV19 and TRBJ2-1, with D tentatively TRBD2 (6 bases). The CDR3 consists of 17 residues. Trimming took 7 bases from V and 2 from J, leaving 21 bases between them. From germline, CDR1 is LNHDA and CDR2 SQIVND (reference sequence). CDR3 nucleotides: TGTGCCAGTATGGACGGGAAGCCGGGACTGGCCTACAATGAGCAGTTCTTC. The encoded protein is CASMDGKPGLAYNEQFF.

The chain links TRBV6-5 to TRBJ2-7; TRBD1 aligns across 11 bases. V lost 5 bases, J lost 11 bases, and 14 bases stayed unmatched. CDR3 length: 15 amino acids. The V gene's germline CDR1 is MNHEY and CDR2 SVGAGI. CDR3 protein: CASSRTGGRTDQKYF. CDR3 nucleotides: TGTGCCAGCAGTCGGACAGGGGGCAGGACGGATCAGAAGTACTTC.

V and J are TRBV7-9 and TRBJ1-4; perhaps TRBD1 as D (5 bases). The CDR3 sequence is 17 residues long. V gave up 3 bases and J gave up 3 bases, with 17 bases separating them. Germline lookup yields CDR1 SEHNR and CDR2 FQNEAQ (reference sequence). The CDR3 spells CASSFGTGAGANEKLFF. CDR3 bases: TGTGCCAGCAGCTTTGGGACTGGGGCCGGAGCTAATGAAAAACTGTTTTTT.

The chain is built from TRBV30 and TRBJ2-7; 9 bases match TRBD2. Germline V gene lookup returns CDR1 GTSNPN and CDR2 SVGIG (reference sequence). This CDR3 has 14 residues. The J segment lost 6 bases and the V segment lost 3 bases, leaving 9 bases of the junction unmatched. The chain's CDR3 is CAWRGVAGAGEQYF. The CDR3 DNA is TGTGCCTGGAGAGGGGTAGCGGGAGCCGGCGAGCAGTACTTC.

The CDR3 sequence: CASSLGQQETQYF. The CDR3 DNA reads as TGTGCCAGCAGCCTCGGACAGCAAGAGACCCAGTACTTC. J is TRBJ2-5 and V is TRBV7-6, with D possibly TRBD1 on 6 matching bases. The CDR3 runs to 13 residues. The V end lost 5 bases, the J end lost 2 bases, and 9 bases lay between the germline ends. Germline V gives CDR1 SGHVS, CDR2 FNYEAQ.

The CDR3 here is CASSPDSPITEAFF. CDR3 bases: TGTGCCAGCAGTCCCGACAGCCCGATCACTGAAGCTTTCTTT. The V call is TRBV6-5, the J call TRBJ1-1; a possible D gene is TRBD1 (5 bases). Trimming took 5 bases from V and 4 from J, leaving 14 bases between them. The germline V gene encodes CDR1 MNHEY and CDR2 SVGAGI. This CDR3 spans 14 amino acids.

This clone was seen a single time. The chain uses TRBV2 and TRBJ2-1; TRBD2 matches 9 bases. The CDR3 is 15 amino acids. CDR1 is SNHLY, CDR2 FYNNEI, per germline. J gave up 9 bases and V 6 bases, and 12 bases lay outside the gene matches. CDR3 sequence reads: CASRATSGGSGEQFF. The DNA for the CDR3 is TGTGCCAGCAGAGCGACTAGCGGAGGGAGTGGTGAGCAGTTCTTC.

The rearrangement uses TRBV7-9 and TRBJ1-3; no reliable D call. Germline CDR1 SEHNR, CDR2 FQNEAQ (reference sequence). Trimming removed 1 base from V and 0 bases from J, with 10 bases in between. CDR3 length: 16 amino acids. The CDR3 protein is CASSLGGSSSGNTIYF. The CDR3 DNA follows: TGTGCCAGCAGCTTAGGAGGCTCTAGCTCTGGAAACACCATATATTTT.

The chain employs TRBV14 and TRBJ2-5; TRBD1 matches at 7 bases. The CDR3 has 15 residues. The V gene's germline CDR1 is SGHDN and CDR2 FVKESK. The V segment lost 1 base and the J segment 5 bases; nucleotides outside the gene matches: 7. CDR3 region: CASSQGQGAPETQYF. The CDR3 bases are TGTGCCAGCAGCCAAGGACAGGGTGCCCCTGAGACCCAGTACTTC.

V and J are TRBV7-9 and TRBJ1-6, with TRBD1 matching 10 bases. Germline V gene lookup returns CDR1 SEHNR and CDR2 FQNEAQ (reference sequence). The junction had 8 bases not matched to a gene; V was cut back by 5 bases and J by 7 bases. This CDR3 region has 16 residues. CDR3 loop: CASSLTGDRGNSPLHF. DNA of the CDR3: TGTGCCAGCAGCCTTACGGGGGACAGGGGAAATTCACCCCTCCACTTT.